The rows below give T cell receptor beta chains drawn from one sample of a study of T cell responses to AZD1222 COVID-19 vaccine. The protocol was immunoSEQ multiplex PCR, while the TCRdb copy is restricted to in-frame clones and leaves out a portion. The sample has roughly 35,000 clones; about nine tenths are singletons. Sample: peripheral blood, taken 28 days after the second AZD1222 dose. The source is an adult who received the AZD1222 COVID-19 vaccine. Each CDR3 is given with its conserved first and last residue. D genes are given only for firm matches. The size of a clone is reported for some rows only, either as once, few or many, or as a class for expanded clones.

>TRBV18|NA|NA|TRBJ1-2
TGTGCCAGCTCAGCCAGTCGGGATGGCTACACCTTC
CASSASRDGYTF
>TRBV6-5|NA|few|TRBJ1-2
TGTGCCAGCAGAGAGGAAGGGCAGAACTATGGCTACACCTTC
CASREEGQNYGYTF
>TRBV5-1|NA|NA|TRBJ1-4
TGCGCCAGCAGTTCCGGGGCGGTACCTAGGGAAAAACTGTTTTTT
CASSSGAVPREKLFF
>TRBV5-1|TRBD1|NA|TRBJ1-1
TGCGCCAGCAGAGAGACAGGGGAAGAAACTGAAGCTTTCTTT
CASRETGEETEAFF
>TRBV2|NA|NA|TRBJ1-2
TGTGCCAGCAGTGCGGACGGATCCTACTATGGCTACACCTTC
CASSADGSYYGYTF
>TRBV18|NA|NA|TRBJ2-4
TGTGCCAGCTCACCACCGAGGGAAGGGGCCAAAAACATTCAGTACTTC
CASSPPREGAKNIQYF
>TRBV30|TRBD1|NA|TRBJ1-4
TGTGCCTGGGGTCCCGGGACAGCGAATGAAAAACTGTTTTTT
CAWGPGTANEKLFF
>TRBV7-6|NA|NA|TRBJ1-3
TGTGCCAGCAGCGTCCAGCCCTCTGGAAACACCATATATTTT
CASSVQPSGNTIYF
>TRBV5-1|NA|NA|TRBJ2-3
TGCGCCAGCAGCTTGGACAGGGAGACAGATACGCAGTATTTT
CASSLDRETDTQYF
>TRBV30|TRBD2|NA|TRBJ2-5
TGTGCCTCGACAACGGGAGGTAAAGAGACCCAGTACTTC
CASTTGGKETQYF
>TRBV7-9|TRBD2|NA|TRBJ2-3
TGTGCCAGCAGCATCGGGGGGTTACGCACAGATACGCAGTATTTT
CASSIGGLRTDTQYF
>TRBV6-1|TRBD2|once|TRBJ2-3
TGTGCCAGCAGTGGTCCAGCGGGGGGGCCGGAGGATACGCAGTATTTT
CASSGPAGGPEDTQYF
>TRBV5-6|TRBD1|once|TRBJ1-1
TGTGCCAGCAGCAACCGTCTGGACAGGGGATTAGGTGAAGCTTTCTTT
CASSNRLDRGLGEAFF
>TRBV7-8|NA|NA|TRBJ1-4
TGTGCCAGCAGCACCCTGGGTTGGACGAATGAAAAACTGTTTTTT
CASSTLGWTNEKLFF
>TRBV29-1|TRBD1|NA|TRBJ1-1
TGCAGCGTTTCGCTCCAGGGGGCGACTGAAGCTTTCTTT
CSVSLQGATEAFF
>TRBV2|NA|NA|TRBJ2-7
TGTGCCAGCAGTCTACAGGGGGAGGGCTACGAGCAGTACTTC
CASSLQGEGYEQYF
>TRBV6-4|NA|NA|TRBJ1-1
TGTGCCAGCAGTGACGGGAGGAAAGAAGCTTTCTTT
CASSDGRKEAFF
>TRBV5-4|NA|NA|TRBJ2-3
TGTGCCAGCAGCTTGGAGGGGCCCTTCAGAGATACGCAGTATTTT
CASSLEGPFRDTQYF
>TRBV5-8|TRBD1|once|TRBJ1-4
TGTGCCAGCAGCGTCCCGACAGGGGCGGGAGAAAAACTGTTTTTT
CASSVPTGAGEKLFF
>TRBV27|NA|few|TRBJ1-1
TGTGCCAGCAGGGACGGAGGGGGCACTGAAGCTTTCTTT
CASRDGGGTEAFF
>TRBV19|TRBD2|NA|TRBJ2-7
TGTGCCAGTAGTGTTGCGGGAGCCTACGAGCAGTACTTC
CASSVAGAYEQYF
>TRBV5-1|NA|NA|TRBJ2-7
TGCGCCAGCAGCTTGGCGACGGGAACCTACGAGCAGTACTTC
CASSLATGTYEQYF
>TRBV3-1/TRBV3-2|NA|NA|TRBJ2-1
TGTGCCAGCAGCCAAGGAGGACAGAATGAGCAGTTCTTC
CASSQGGQNEQFF
>TRBV30|NA|NA|TRBJ1-2
TGTGCCTGGGTCAGGGATCGGGATGGCTACACCTTC
CAWVRDRDGYTF
>TRBV5-1|NA|NA|TRBJ2-5
TGCGCCAGCAGCTTGTTATTAGGGGGTGAGACCCAGTACTTC
CASSLLLGGETQYF
>TRBV5-4|TRBD1|NA|TRBJ1-4
TGTGCCAGCAGTCCGGACAGGGCGCGGGGAGTCGATGAAAAACTGTTTTTT
CASSPDRARGVDEKLFF
>TRBV10-2|TRBD2|few|TRBJ2-1
TGCGCCAGCACGAGCGGGACTAGCGGGAGTACCCCTCACAATGAGCAGTTCTTC
CASTSGTSGSTPHNEQFF
>TRBV2|NA|NA|TRBJ1-1
TGTGCCAGTTATCCGGGACACCGAAACACTGAAGCTTTCTTT
CASYPGHRNTEAFF
>TRBV15|TRBD1|few|TRBJ1-3
TGTGCCACCAGCCTCCGGGACAGAGCGTTCTCTGGAAACACCATATATTTT
CATSLRDRAFSGNTIYF
>TRBV2|NA|NA|TRBJ1-5
TGTGCCAGCAGTCGTTTTCAGGGTCCCAGCAATCAGCCCCAGCATTTT
CASSRFQGPSNQPQHF
>TRBV19|NA|NA|TRBJ2-3
TGTGCCAGTAGCTCCTCGGATACGCAGTATTTT
CASSSSDTQYF
>TRBV5-4|NA|NA|TRBJ2-7
TGTGCCAGCAGCTTGGACGTCGGGCCCTACGAGCAGTACTTC
CASSLDVGPYEQYF
>TRBV7-6|NA|NA|TRBJ1-6
TGTGCCAGCAGCTTAGGTCGGCAGAATAATTCACCCCTCCACTTT
CASSLGRQNNSPLHF